The 25 T cell receptor beta chains in this list originate from one sample, sequenced in a study of blood T cell repertoires in COVID-19. Sequencing was performed with immunoSEQ multiplex PCR; in TCRdb, only in-frame clones are kept and a portion is missing. The sample contains under 150,000 clones, roughly 84% of which appear only once. The specimen sequenced was PBMCs or T cells enriched from blood (not recorded which). The receptor source for this set is a man in his fifties in a cohort exposed to, infected with or recovered from COVID-19 (not recorded which).

In this sample, this clone turned up many times. This chain joins TRBV7-9 and TRBJ2-7; the D is unclear. Trimming left V 3 bases short and J 6 bases short, with 12 bases between. CDR3 length: 13 residues. Germline CDR1 SEHNR, CDR2 FQNEAQ (reference sequence). The CDR3 nucleotides read TGTGCCAGCAGCTTTGCGACAAACAGCGAGCAGTACTTC. Translation: CASSFATNSEQYF.

The chain links TRBV20-1 to TRBJ2-7; TRBD1 might be the D (6 bases). The CDR3 runs 11 residues. Germline CDR1 and CDR2: DFQATT and SNEGSKA (reference sequence). Trimming took 5 bases from V and 3 from J, leaving 8 bases between them. This chain's CDR3 is CSALDSYEQYF. Here the CDR3 DNA reads TGCAGTGCTTTGGACAGCTACGAGCAGTACTTC.

The chain carries TRBV19 and TRBJ2-1; weak D call: TRBD1 (6 bases). The germline V and J ends were trimmed by 5 bases and 9 bases, with 17 bases remaining between them. This CDR3 comprises 14 residues. Germline V lookup: CDR1 LNHDA, CDR2 SQIVND (reference sequence). The CDR3 region is CASSSTPGTPEQFF. The CDR3 DNA reads TGTGCCAGTAGTTCTACCCCAGGGACACCTGAGCAGTTCTTC.

V is TRBV5-1 and J is TRBJ1-4; no reliable D call. Trimming shortened V by 2 bases and J by 8 bases, and 13 bases separated the two germline ends. Germline-derived CDR1 and CDR2 are SGHRS and YFSETQ. The CDR3 runs to 14 residues. The CDR3 is CASSFSGGREKLFF. The CDR3 DNA follows: TGCGCCAGCAGCTTTTCAGGAGGGCGGGAAAAACTGTTTTTT.

Only one count was recorded for this clone. V and J are TRBV7-2 and TRBJ1-2, with TRBD1 identical over 8 bases. Germline V gene lookup returns CDR1 SGHTA and CDR2 FQGNSA. The CDR3 is 13 residues long. After removal of 3 bases from V and 8 bases from J, the junction contained 5 bases not matched to a gene. The CDR3 DNA reads TGTGCCAGCAGCTTCCCAGGGGGCTACGGCTACACCTTC. Protein product: CASSFPGGYGYTF.

This clone was detected a few times. The V and J genes are TRBV18 and TRBJ1-1, with D hard to call. The germline gives CDR1 KGHSH, CDR2 LQKENI. Trimming shortened V by 1 base and J by 4 bases, and 13 bases separated the two germline ends. The CDR3 contains 15 residues. The CDR3 DNA reads as TGTGCCAGCTCACCACGAGAGGGTTCGAGCACTGAAGCTTTCTTT. It is translated as CASSPREGSSTEAFF.

This clone was picked up one time. This chain joins TRBV18 and TRBJ2-7, with 8 bases that match TRBD2. Germline V gene data show CDR1 as KGHSH and CDR2 as LQKENI. The CDR3 length is 16 residues. Trimming took 0 bases from V and 2 from J; bases not matched to a gene: 6. This CDR3 reads CASSPPSGGITYEQYF. The CDR3 region has the DNA TGTGCCAGCTCACCACCGTCGGGGGGGATAACCTACGAGCAGTACTTC.

This chain links TRBV9 with TRBJ2-2, with D perhaps matching TRBD1 (6 bases). The CDR3 is 15 amino acids. Trimming cost V 0 bases and J 4 bases, with 10 bases left between them. Germline loops: CDR1 SGDLS, CDR2 YYNGEE. The chain's CDR3 is CASSVGGLGTGELFF. The CDR3 coding sequence is TGTGCCAGCAGCGTAGGGGGGCTTGGCACCGGGGAGCTGTTTTTT. Looking up the rest from reference TRBV9 and TRBJ2-2 gives the full variable domain: DSGVTQTPKHLITATGQRVTLRCSPRSGDLSVYWYQQSLDQGLQFLIQYYNGEERAKGNILERFSAQQFPDLHSELNLSSLELGDSALYFCASSVGGLGTGELFFGEGSRLTVL.

This chain joins TRBV7-9 and TRBJ1-1; maybe TRBD1 (6 bases). The germline V and J ends were trimmed by 5 bases and 5 bases, with 18 bases remaining between them. CDR1 and CDR2 (germline): SEHNR, FQNEAQ (reference sequence). The length of the CDR3 is 15 residues. CDR3 region: CASSPNTGIGTEAFF. CDR3 DNA sequence: TGTGCCAGCAGCCCAAACACAGGGATCGGGACTGAAGCTTTCTTT.

This chain joins TRBV18 and TRBJ2-1; no clear D gene. CDR3 size: 14 residues. Trimming removed 3 bases from V and 3 bases from J, with 9 bases in between. Germline-derived CDR1 and CDR2 are KGHSH and LQKENI. The CDR3 region has the DNA TGTGCCAGCTCACCCTCTCAGAACTACAATGAGCAGTTCTTC. This translates into CASSPSQNYNEQFF.

The chain combines TRBV7-9 with TRBJ1-3; no clear D gene. The CDR3 covers 14 residues. Germline V gene data show CDR1 as SEHNR and CDR2 as FQNEAQ (reference sequence). Trimming pared 4 bases from V and 5 bases from J, leaving 12 bases between. CDR3 region: CASSSNMQRNTIYF. The CDR3 DNA sequence: TGTGCCAGCAGCTCCAACATGCAAAGAAACACCATATATTTT.

The J gene is TRBJ2-1, the V gene TRBV27; tentative D call: TRBD2 (5 bases). Germline CDR1 and CDR2: MNHEY and SMNVEV (reference sequence). The CDR3 totals 14 residues. V lost 5 bases and J lost 2, with 10 bases in between. Here the CDR3 DNA reads TGTGCCAGCAGTATAAGCGGAACCTACAATGAGCAGTTCTTC. Amino acid sequence: CASSISGTYNEQFF.

DNA for the CDR3: TGTGCCAGCAGTGAAGAGGACACCGGTCAGCCCCAGCATTTT. It yields the protein CASSEEDTGQPQHF. V usage is TRBV2 and J usage is TRBJ1-5, with D tentatively TRBD1 (5 bases). Germline V CDR1 and CDR2: SNHLY, FYNNEI. The germline V and J ends were trimmed by 1 base and 6 bases, with 10 bases remaining between them. The CDR3 totals 14 residues. Full variable domain (remainder filled in from reference TRBV2 and TRBJ1-5): EPEVTQTPSHQVTQMGQEVILRCVPISNHLYFYWYRQILGQKVEFLVSFYNNEISEKSEIFDDQFSVERPDGSNFTLKIRSTKLEDSAMYFCASSEEDTGQPQHFGDGTRLSIL.

This clone has more than one count but fewer than ten. This rearrangement joins TRBV9 to TRBJ1-6, with 12 bases aligning to TRBD1. V gave up 6 bases and J gave up 7 bases; unmatched junction bases: 5. CDR1 and CDR2 (germline): SGDLS, YYNGEE. This CDR3 is built from 15 residues. The CDR3: CASTIGTGGNSPLHF. The CDR3 coding sequence is TGTGCCAGCACCATAGGGACAGGGGGCAATTCACCCCTCCACTTT.

The chain links TRBV30 to TRBJ1-2; D is unresolved. V gave up 5 bases and J gave up 4 bases, with 17 bases separating them. The CDR3 totals 14 residues. Germline V gene data show CDR1 as GTSNPN and CDR2 as SVGIG (reference sequence). CDR3 amino acids: CAWGDNGIGYGYTF. CDR3 bases: TGTGCCTGGGGCGACAACGGGATTGGCTATGGCTACACCTTC. Full variable domain (rest looked up from reference TRBV30 and TRBJ1-2): SQTIHQWPATLVQPVGSPLSLECTVEGTSNPNLYWYRQAAGRGLQLLFYSVGIGQISSEVPQNLSASRPQDRQFILSSKKLLLSDSGFYLCAWGDNGIGYGYTFGSGTRLTVV.

This clone was detected once. The rearrangement links TRBV5-8 to TRBJ2-3; TRBD2 agrees at 11 bases. Trimming removed 6 bases from V and 2 bases from J; junction bases left unmatched: 5. The CDR3 covers 15 residues. Germline V lookup: CDR1 SGHTS, CDR2 YDEGEE. The CDR3 sequence: CASTRGLAVTDTQYF. The CDR3 bases are TGTGCCAGCACCCGGGGACTAGCGGTCACAGATACGCAGTATTTT.

This chain connects TRBV5-1 to TRBJ2-7; a weak D match, TRBD1 (6 bases). CDR1 and CDR2 from the germline V gene are SGHRS and YFSETQ. Trimming removed 2 bases at V and 7 bases at J, with 10 bases between. The CDR3 contains 12 residues. Here the CDR3 reads CASSLQGWEQYF. The CDR3 coding sequence is TGCGCCAGCAGCTTACAGGGCTGGGAGCAGTACTTC.

The rearrangement joins TRBV14 to TRBJ2-7; 8 bases match TRBD1. J was trimmed by 2 bases and V by 0 bases; bases with no gene match: 6. In germline, CDR1 is SGHDN, CDR2 FVKESK. The CDR3 is 16 amino acids. The CDR3 sequence is CASSQEYQGATYEQYF. The CDR3, as DNA: TGTGCCAGCAGCCAAGAATACCAGGGGGCGACCTACGAGCAGTACTTC.

The V gene is TRBV30, the J gene TRBJ1-2, with a weak D call TRBD1 (6 bases). Germline V gene lookup returns CDR1 GTSNPN and CDR2 SVGIG (reference sequence). Deletions cut 5 bases from V and 7 bases from J, with 11 bases between. This CDR3 contains 11 residues. The CDR3, as DNA: TGTGCCTGGCCGAGGGACACTGGCTACACCTTC. Its translation: CAWPRDTGYTF.

V gene TRBV4-1 combines with J gene TRBJ2-6; D is uncertain. The V and J ends lost 4 bases and 9 bases respectively, with 19 bases between them. Germline CDR1 reads MGHRA; CDR2 reads YSYEKL. The CDR3 length is 16 residues. The CDR3 region is CASSPSHRSVGNVLTF. The CDR3 coding sequence is TGCGCCAGCAGCCCCTCCCATCGGTCTGTTGGCAACGTCCTGACTTTC.

This chain uses TRBV29-1 with TRBJ2-2, with 9 positions matching TRBD1. Losses at the gene ends were 7 bases for V and 1 base for J; bases not matched to a gene: 4. In germline, CDR1 is SQVTM, CDR2 ANQGSEA. The CDR3 extends over 14 amino acids. The CDR3 DNA follows: TGCAGCGCAATGACAGGGGGGAACACCGGGGAGCTGTTTTTT. As protein: CSAMTGGNTGELFF.

V is TRBV19 and J is TRBJ1-5; the match to TRBD1 covers 7 bases. Trimming took 7 bases from V and 4 from J; bases not matched to a gene: 4. This CDR3 has 13 amino acids. Germline V CDR1 and CDR2: LNHDA, SQIVND (reference sequence). The CDR3 loop is CASNRDRNQPQHF. The DNA for the CDR3 is TGTGCCAGTAACCGGGACAGAAATCAGCCCCAGCATTTT.

This clone was seen once. The genes are TRBV5-5 and TRBJ1-1, with unresolved D. V was trimmed by 4 bases and J by 1 base, leaving 14 bases between them. CDR3 size: 15 residues. CDR1 and CDR2 from the germline V gene are SGHKS and YYEKEE (reference sequence). Here the CDR3 reads CASSLGLTPNTEAFF. In nucleotides, the CDR3 is TGTGCCAGCAGCCTGGGCCTAACCCCGAACACTGAAGCTTTCTTT.

The chain is built from TRBV21-1 and TRBJ1-2; the DNA was not compared with TRBD1, the D call given in the table. TRBV21-1 is given as a pseudogene. The CDR3 runs 12 residues. The CDR3 loop reads CASSRDTLGYTF. Written as DNA, the CDR3 is TGTGCCAGCAGTCGGGACACCTTGGGCTACACCTTC.

This chain's CDR3 is CASSKGLTPTTGGQETQYF. The CDR3 DNA reads TGTGCCAGCAGCAAAGGGTTAACTCCGACTACAGGGGGTCAAGAGACCCAGTACTTC. The J gene is TRBJ2-5, the V gene TRBV21-1; the table gives TRBD1 as D, unverified against the DNA. TRBV21-1 is recorded as a pseudogene. The CDR3 runs to 19 residues.